This TCR beta chain was found in a study of long-term antiretroviral therapy in people with HIV. Worth noting for this clone: As yet, its antigen is unknown.

Version v3.0 of the immunoSEQ assay was performed at survey level. Assay used: immunoSEQ multiplex PCR; TCRdb lists only in-frame clones, some missing. The sample includes about 22,000 clones, about 86% of them seen just once. The germline V gene encodes CDR1 MNHEY and CDR2 SVGAGI. V was trimmed by 2 bases and J by 5 bases, leaving 13 bases between them. CDR3 length: 14 residues. Broader study findings: The study found that diversity rose after ART but stayed below transplant donor controls.

Each specimen consisted of roughly 1-10 million cryopreserved PBMC prior to extraction of DNA. The J gene is TRBJ2-7, the V gene TRBV6-5; possibly TRBD1 for D (6 bases). The sequenced sample was unsorted PBMCs, obtained 1.3 years after starting antiretroviral therapy. The receptor was isolated from a man between 60 and 75 years old with HIV. CDR3 nucleotide sequence: TGTGCCAGCAGTTACCTCCAGGGGCTGAACGAGCAGTACTTC. It codes for CASSYLQGLNEQYF.